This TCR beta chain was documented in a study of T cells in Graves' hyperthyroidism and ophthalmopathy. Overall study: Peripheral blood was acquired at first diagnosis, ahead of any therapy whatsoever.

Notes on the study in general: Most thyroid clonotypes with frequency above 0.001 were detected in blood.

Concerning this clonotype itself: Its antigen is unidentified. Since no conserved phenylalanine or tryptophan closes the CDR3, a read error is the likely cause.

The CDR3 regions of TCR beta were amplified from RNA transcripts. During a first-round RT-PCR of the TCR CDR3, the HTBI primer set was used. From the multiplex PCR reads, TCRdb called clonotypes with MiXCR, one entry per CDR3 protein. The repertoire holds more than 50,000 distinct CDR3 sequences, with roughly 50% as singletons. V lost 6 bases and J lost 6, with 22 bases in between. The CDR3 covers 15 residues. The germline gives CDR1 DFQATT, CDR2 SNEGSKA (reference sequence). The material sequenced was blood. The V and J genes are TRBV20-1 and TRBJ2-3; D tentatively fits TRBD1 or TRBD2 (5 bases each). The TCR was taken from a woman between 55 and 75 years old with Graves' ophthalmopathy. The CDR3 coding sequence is TGCAGTGCCCAGGGACCAGCGGAGACGAAGGATACGCAGTATTAT. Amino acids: CSAQGPAETKDTQYY.